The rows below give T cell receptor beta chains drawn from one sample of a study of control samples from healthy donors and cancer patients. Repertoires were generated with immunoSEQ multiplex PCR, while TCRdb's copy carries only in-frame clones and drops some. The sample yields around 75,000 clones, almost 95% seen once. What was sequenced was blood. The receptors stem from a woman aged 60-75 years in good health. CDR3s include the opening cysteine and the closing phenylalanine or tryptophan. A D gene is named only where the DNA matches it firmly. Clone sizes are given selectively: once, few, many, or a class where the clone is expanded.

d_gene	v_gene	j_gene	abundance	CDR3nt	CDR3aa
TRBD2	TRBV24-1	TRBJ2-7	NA	TGTGCCACCAGCCTGGGGACTAACAACGAGCAGTACTTC	CATSLGTNNEQYF
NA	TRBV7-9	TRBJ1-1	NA	TGTGCCAGCAGCGTAAACAGGGAGAACACTGAAGCTTTCTTT	CASSVNRENTEAFF
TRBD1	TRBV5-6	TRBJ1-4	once	TGTGCCAGCAGTTCTAACAGGGGAGCTAATGAAAAACTGTTTTTT	CASSSNRGANEKLFF
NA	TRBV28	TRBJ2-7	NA	TGTGCCTCTAGGGGGGCGGGGGAAGGTCACGAGCAGTACTTC	CASRGAGEGHEQYF
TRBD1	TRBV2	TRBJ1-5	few	TGTGCCAGCATGGGACAGTCTAATCAGCCCCAGCATTTT	CASMGQSNQPQHF
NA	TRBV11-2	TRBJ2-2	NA	TGTGCCAGCAGCTTAGTCACCGGGGAGCTGTTTTTT	CASSLVTGELFF
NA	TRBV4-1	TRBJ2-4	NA	TGCGCCAGCAGCCAAGATGGGGCGGGAATAGCCAAAAACATTCAGTACTTC	CASSQDGAGIAKNIQYF
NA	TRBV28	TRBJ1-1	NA	TGTGCCAGCAGAGGGGGACACGGCAAAGCTTTCTTT	CASRGGHGKAFF
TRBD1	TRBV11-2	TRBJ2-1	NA	TGTGCCAGCAGCTTAGGGGACAGCAAGAATGAGCAGTTCTTC	CASSLGDSKNEQFF
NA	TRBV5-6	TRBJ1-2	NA	TGTGCCAGCACCTGGCTGGGGGATGGCTACACCTTC	CASTWLGDGYTF
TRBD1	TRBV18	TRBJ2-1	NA	TGTGCCAGCTCACCACCCTCGGGACAGGCCTACAATGAGCAGTTCTTC	CASSPPSGQAYNEQFF
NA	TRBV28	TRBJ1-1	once	TGTGCCAGCTTTGACACCTTGAACACTGAAGCTTTCTTT	CASFDTLNTEAFF
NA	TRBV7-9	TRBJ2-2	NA	TGTGCCAGCAGCTTAACCCTACAGACGACTTTGTTTTTT	CASSLTLQTTLFF
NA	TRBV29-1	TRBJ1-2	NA	TGCAGCGTTGTTCCAGCAACTACATATGGCTACACCTTC	CSVVPATTYGYTF
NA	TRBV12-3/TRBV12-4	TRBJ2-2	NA	TGTGCCAGCAGGCAGACGAACACCGGGGAGCTGTTTTTT	CASRQTNTGELFF
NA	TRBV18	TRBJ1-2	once	TGTGCCAGCTCACCCCTCACAGGGAATGGCTACACCTTC	CASSPLTGNGYTF
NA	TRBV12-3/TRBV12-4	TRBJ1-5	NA	TGTGCCAGCAGTTTTGCCGAGAATCAGCCCCAGCATTTT	CASSFAENQPQHF
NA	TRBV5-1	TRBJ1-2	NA	TGCGCCAGCGGTGAACCCGGGGGCAATGGCTACACCTTC	CASGEPGGNGYTF
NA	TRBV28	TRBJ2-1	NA	TGTGCCAGCAGTTTTCATTCCGGGGAAGGGCGGCAGTTCTTC	CASSFHSGEGRQFF
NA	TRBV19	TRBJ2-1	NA	TGTGCCAGTAGTATATGGGGGCGAGGAGAGCAGTTCTTC	CASSIWGRGEQFF
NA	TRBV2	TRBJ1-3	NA	TGTGCCAGCACACCAGTTATCTCTGGAAACACCATATATTTT	CASTPVISGNTIYF
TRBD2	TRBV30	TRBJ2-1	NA	TGTGCCTGGAGTGTATGGGGGGGAACACTTCCCGATGAGCAGTTCTTC	CAWSVWGGTLPDEQFF
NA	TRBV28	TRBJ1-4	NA	TGTGCCAGCACCCCAGGAAGTGCCGGAGGTGAAAAACTGTTTTTT	CASTPGSAGGEKLFF
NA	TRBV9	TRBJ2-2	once	TGTGCCAGCAGCGTAGAATACACCGGGGAGCTGTTTTTT	CASSVEYTGELFF
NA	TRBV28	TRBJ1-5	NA	TGTGCCAGCAGTCGGACAGTCAATCAGCCCCAGCATTTT	CASSRTVNQPQHF
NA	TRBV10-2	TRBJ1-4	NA	TGCGCCAGCAGTGGACAGGCAGGTGAAAAACTGTTTTTT	CASSGQAGEKLFF
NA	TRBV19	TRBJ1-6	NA	TGTGCCAGTAGTCCAGTTGGTCCGAGGGGCTATTCACCCCTCCACTTT	CASSPVGPRGYSPLHF
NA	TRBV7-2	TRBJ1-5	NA	TGTGCCAGCAGCCCACAGGGACTCTATCAGCCCCAGCATTTT	CASSPQGLYQPQHF
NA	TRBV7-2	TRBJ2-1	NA	TGTGCCAGCAGCTTTTCCGGGAGTCGGTACAATGAGCAGTTCTTC	CASSFSGSRYNEQFF
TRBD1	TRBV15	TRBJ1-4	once	TGTGCCACCAGCAGAAGACAGGGTCTTTTAAATGAAAAACTGTTTTTT	CATSRRQGLLNEKLFF
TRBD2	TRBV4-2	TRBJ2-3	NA	TGTGCCAGCAGCCAAGTGGGTGGAGGCGGGAGGACAGATACGCAGTATTTT	CASSQVGGGGRTDTQYF
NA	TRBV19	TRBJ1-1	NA	TGTGCCAGTAGTATGGACGACAGGTGGGACACTGAAGCTTTCTTT	CASSMDDRWDTEAFF
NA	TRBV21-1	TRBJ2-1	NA	TGTGCCAGCAGCACCCCCGAAAGCACCGGCTGGGAGCAGTTCTTC	CASSTPESTGWEQFF
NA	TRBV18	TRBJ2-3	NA	TGTGCCAGCTCACCAGAGCATACGCAGTATTTT	CASSPEHTQYF
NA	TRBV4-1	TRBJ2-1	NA	TGCGCCAGCAGCCAAGATGCTGCAGGGTTTGATGAGCAGTTCTTC	CASSQDAAGFDEQFF
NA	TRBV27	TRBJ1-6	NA	TGTGCCAGCAGTTTCCAGGCTAATAATTCACCCCTCCACTTT	CASSFQANNSPLHF
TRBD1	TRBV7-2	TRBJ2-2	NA	TGTGCCAGCAGCGCCAGGGGGCCCTCCACCGGGGAGCTGTTTTTT	CASSARGPSTGELFF
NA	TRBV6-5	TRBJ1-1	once	TGTGCCAGCAGTTACAGGGGACACCTGAACACTGAAGCTTTCTTT	CASSYRGHLNTEAFF
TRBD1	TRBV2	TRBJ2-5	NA	TGTGCCACCTCCGGGACAGGGGGGAGAGAGACCCAGTACTTC	CATSGTGGRETQYF
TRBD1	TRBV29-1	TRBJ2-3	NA	TGCACGGGACAGGTGGGAGATACGCAGTATTTT	CTGQVGDTQYF
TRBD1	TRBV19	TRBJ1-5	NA	TGTGCCAGTAGACGAGACAGGGGTGGCAATCAGCCCCAGCATTTT	CASRRDRGGNQPQHF
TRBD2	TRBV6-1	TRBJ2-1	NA	TGTGCCAGCAGTGAACTTACCGGGACTAGCGGGGGGAATGAGCAGTTCTTC	CASSELTGTSGGNEQFF
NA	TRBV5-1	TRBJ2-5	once	TGCGCCAGCAGCTTGGCACAGCAAGAGACCCAGTACTTC	CASSLAQQETQYF
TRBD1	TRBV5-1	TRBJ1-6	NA	TGCGCCAGCAGCTTTACGACAGGGGGCCGGAGTTCACCCCTCCACTTT	CASSFTTGGRSSPLHF
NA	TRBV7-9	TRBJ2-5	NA	TGTGCCTCGGCTCAGAGGACTACCCAAGAGACCCAGTACTTC	CASAQRTTQETQYF
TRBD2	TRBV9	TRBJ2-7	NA	TGTGCCAGCAGCGTAGGGGGTAGCGGGGCCTCTTACGAGCAGTACTTC	CASSVGGSGASYEQYF
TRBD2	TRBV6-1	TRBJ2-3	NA	TGTGCCAGCAGTGGGGGACTAGCGAGTTCCACAGATACGCAGTATTTT	CASSGGLASSTDTQYF
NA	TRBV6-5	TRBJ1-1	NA	TGTGCCAGCAGTTACACGGTGAACACTGAAGCTTTCTTT	CASSYTVNTEAFF
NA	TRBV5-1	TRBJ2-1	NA	TGCGCCAGCAGCTTGATATCTCTCTCCTACAATGAGCAGTTCTTC	CASSLISLSYNEQFF
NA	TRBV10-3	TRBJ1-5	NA	TGTGCCAGTGGGGGGCAGGGGAGTCAGCCCCAGCATTTT	CASGGQGSQPQHF
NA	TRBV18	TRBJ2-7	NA	TGTGCCAGCTCACCGGGATCCTTTGAGCAGTACTTC	CASSPGSFEQYF
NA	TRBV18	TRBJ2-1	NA	TGTGCCAGCTCACCCCCAGAACGAAGACCGTACAATGAGCAGTTCTTC	CASSPPERRPYNEQFF
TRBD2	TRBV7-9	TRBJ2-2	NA	TGTGCCAGCAGGCCGATGCGGGAGAGCACCGGGGAGCTGTTTTTT	CASRPMRESTGELFF
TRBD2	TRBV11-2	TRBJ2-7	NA	TGTGCCAGCAGCGTCGGGACTAGCGCGTCCTACGAGCAGTACTTC	CASSVGTSASYEQYF
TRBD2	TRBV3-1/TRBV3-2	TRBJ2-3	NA	TGTGCCAGCAGCCAAGACTCTAGCGGGAGGTGGTTCACAGATACGCAGTATTTT	CASSQDSSGRWFTDTQYF